The next 16 T cell receptor beta chains were all read from a single sample in a study of blood T cells in healthy people across ages. Combining a sample-barcoded 5' primer with a J-beta primer mix, a second PCR ran for roughly 7 to 11 cycles. TCRdb re-analysed the 5' RACE reads in MiXCR, keeping a single row per CDR3 protein. The sample consists of 650,000 to 1,000,000 distinct CDR3 sequences, roughly 40% of them appearing once. The sequencing sample was made of blood. The receptor source for this set is a man younger than 30 in good health.

This clonotype was counted at least ten times. V is TRBV5-1 and J is TRBJ2-4; TRBD1 aligns across 7 bases. CDR1 and CDR2 (germline): SGHRS, YFSETQ. CDR3 length: 15 amino acids. V lost 2 bases, J lost 2 bases, and 4 bases stayed unmatched. The CDR3 bases are TGCGCCAGCAGCTTAACGACAGGGACCAAAAACATTCAGTACTTC. It codes for CASSLTTGTKNIQYF.

The chain has TRBV9 and TRBJ2-1, with TRBD1 as a possible D gene (6 bases). The germline gives CDR1 SGDLS, CDR2 YYNGEE. V shed 6 bases and J shed 13 bases, with 17 bases lying between them. The CDR3 has 12 residues. CDR3 loop: CASILRGETQFF. CDR3 in DNA: TGTGCCAGCATCCTCAGGGGAGAGACCCAGTTCTTC.

This clonotype has a handful of counts. CDR3: CSARSLARQQTGGYTF. CDR3 DNA sequence: TGCAGTGCTAGGTCACTAGCGCGTCAGCAAACGGGGGGCTACACCTTC. V gene TRBV20-1 combines with J gene TRBJ1-2; D is undetermined. Trimming shortened V by 3 bases and J by 8 bases, and 25 bases separated the two germline ends. This CDR3 spans 16 amino acids. Germline lookup yields CDR1 DFQATT and CDR2 SNEGSKA (reference sequence).

This rearrangement joins TRBV20-1 to TRBJ2-4; TRBD1 aligns across 7 bases. V shed 6 bases, J shed 9 bases, and the junction held 8 bases outside the gene matches. Germline values: CDR1 DFQATT, CDR2 SNEGSKA (reference sequence). The CDR3 is 12 residues long. The DNA of the CDR3 is TGCAGTGCACAAAGGGACAGCAGCATTCAGTACTTC. Translated: CSAQRDSSIQYF.

The V and J genes are TRBV14 and TRBJ1-2; unclear D gene. The V end lost 3 bases, the J end lost 2 bases, and 16 bases lay between the germline ends. Germline CDR1 SGHDN, CDR2 FVKESK. The CDR3 covers 16 residues. CDR3 in DNA: TGTGCCAGCAGCCACGTGTCGACTACCGCCAACTATGGCTACACCTTC. Residues: CASSHVSTTANYGYTF.

The chain couples TRBV7-9 to TRBJ2-3, with 11 bases that match TRBD2. The CDR3 covers 16 residues. Germline V gene data show CDR1 as SEHNR and CDR2 as FQNEAQ (reference sequence). Germline trimming cut 1 base from V and 6 bases from J; bases unmatched to any gene: 6. CDR3 sequence reads: CASSLGSSGGSDTQYF. The CDR3 nucleotides are TGTGCCAGCAGCTTAGGTTCTAGCGGGGGGTCGGATACGCAGTATTTT.

The V call is TRBV6-2 or TRBV6-3, the J call TRBJ1-4; D remains unclear. Trimming took off 2 bases at V and 0 bases at J, with 13 bases between the two ends. The CDR3 is 17 residues long. Germline V gene lookup returns CDR1 MNHEY and CDR2 SVGEGT. The CDR3 nucleotides are TGTGCCAGCAGTTACGGGATGGATGGTCCAACTAATGAAAAACTGTTTTTT. Translation gives CASSYGMDGPTNEKLFF.

In this sample, this clonotype turned up many times. The V and J genes are TRBV9 and TRBJ2-5; either TRBD1 or TRBD2 may supply D (5 bases each). With 4 bases removed from V and 5 bases from J, the gap between germline ends came to 12 bases. Germline CDR1 SGDLS, CDR2 YYNGEE. CDR3 length: 13 residues. CDR3 DNA: TGTGCCAGCAGCCTGGGAGAGGGGGAGACCCAGTACTTC. Its protein is CASSLGEGETQYF.

The V call is TRBV6-2 or TRBV6-3, the J call TRBJ2-2; D not resolved. V dropped 4 bases and J dropped 5 bases, with 5 bases sitting between them. The V gene's germline CDR1 is MNHEY and CDR2 SVGEGT. The CDR3 is made up of 12 amino acids. The CDR3: CASSSPTGELFF. CDR3 DNA: TGTGCCAGCAGTTCGCCTACCGGGGAGCTGTTTTTT.

The J gene is TRBJ2-7, the V gene TRBV2; D unclear. Germline CDR1 reads SNHLY; CDR2 reads FYNNEI. V lost 6 bases and J lost 3, with 12 bases in between. The CDR3 sequence is 13 residues long. In DNA, the CDR3 is TGTGCCAGCAGGCCACCAATCTACTACGAGCAGTACTTC. This gives the protein CASRPPIYYEQYF.

This clonotype appeared many times. The rearrangement uses TRBV4-3 and TRBJ2-3; D not certain. Germline loops: CDR1 LGHNA, CDR2 YSLEER. The CDR3 extends over 17 amino acids. With 4 bases removed from V and 0 bases from J, the gap between germline ends came to 17 bases. CDR3 in amino acids: CASSLRHPRQSTDTQYF. The CDR3 DNA follows: TGCGCCAGCAGCCTCCGGCACCCCCGTCAAAGCACAGATACGCAGTATTTT.

A few counts support this clonotype. The chain uses TRBV7-9 and TRBJ2-4, with D perhaps being TRBD1 or TRBD2 (6 bases each). Germline values: CDR1 SEHNR, CDR2 FQNEAQ (reference sequence). The CDR3 totals 12 residues. The V end was cut by 5 bases, the J end by 13 bases, with 15 bases between. The DNA for the CDR3 is TGTGCCAGCAGCGCAAGGGGGGTTGAGCAGTACTTC. Its translation: CASSARGVEQYF.

This clonotype was seen a few times. This chain connects TRBV2 to TRBJ1-4; TRBD1 might be the D (6 bases). This CDR3 region has 13 residues. Germline-derived CDR1 and CDR2 are SNHLY and FYNNEI. V lost 7 bases and J 4 bases, leaving 10 bases between the germline ends. The DNA for the CDR3 is TGTGCCAGCACCGGGACAAGTAATGAAAAACTGTTTTTT. This encodes CASTGTSNEKLFF. The full variable domain, completed using reference TRBV2 and TRBJ1-4, is EPEVTQTPSHQVTQMGQEVILRCVPISNHLYFYWYRQILGQKVEFLVSFYNNEISEKSEIFDDQFSVERPDGSNFTLKIRSTKLEDSAMYFCASTGTSNEKLFFGSGTQLSVL.

The chain couples TRBV12-3 or TRBV12-4 to TRBJ1-2, with D possibly TRBD1 on 6 matching bases. The CDR3 loop spans 14 amino acids. The V end was cut by 7 bases, the J end by 4 bases, with 16 bases between. The CDR3 loop reads CASNLDSPSYGYTF. As DNA, the CDR3 is TGTGCCAGCAATTTGGACAGCCCCAGCTATGGCTACACCTTC.

V gene TRBV7-3 combines with J gene TRBJ2-1; weak D call: TRBD2 (5 bases). Trimming removed 2 bases at V and 7 bases at J, with 9 bases between. This CDR3 spans 13 amino acids. In germline, CDR1 is SGHTA, CDR2 FQGTGA. CDR3 nucleotide sequence: TGTGCCAGCAGCTTAGGTCGGGAAAATGAGCAGTTCTTC. Translating it yields CASSLGRENEQFF.

This clonotype was seen a few times. V gene TRBV7-3 combines with J gene TRBJ2-5; 7 bases match TRBD2. Germline V gene sequence: CDR1 SGHTA, CDR2 FQGTGA. The CDR3 loop spans 13 amino acids. J gave up 5 bases and V 1 base, and 1 base lay outside the gene matches. The CDR3 DNA reads TGTGCCAGCAGCTTAAGGGAGGGGGAGACCCAGTACTTC. This encodes CASSLREGETQYF. Full variable domain (missing parts from reference TRBV7-3 and TRBJ2-5): GAGVSQTPSNKVTEKGKYVELRCDPISGHTALYWYRQSLGQGPEFLIYFQGTGAADDSGLPNDRFFAVRPEGSVSTLKIQRTERGDSAVYLCASSLREGETQYFGPGTRLLVL.